A single sample gave rise to the 10 T cell receptor beta chains below, sequenced in a study of CD8 T cells in ankylosing spondylitis. TCRdb re-derived calls from the 5' RACE reads in MiXCR, one entry per CDR3 protein. Of hundreds of thousands of distinct CDR3 sequences in the sample, approximately 24% were seen once. Sequencing input: blood, either unsorted or a sorted T cell fraction (not recorded which). Receptors were obtained from a male donor with ankylosing spondylitis or in good health (not recorded which).

At least ten counts were recorded for this clonotype. The V call is TRBV5-1, the J call TRBJ2-5, with no clear D. The CDR3 is 13 residues long. Germline CDR1 and CDR2: SGHRS and YFSETQ. V lost 0 bases to trimming and J lost 3 bases, with 6 bases between them. The CDR3 is CASSLGREETQYF. The DNA for the CDR3 is TGCGCCAGCAGCTTGGGCCGGGAAGAGACCCAGTACTTC.

The chain employs TRBV27 and TRBJ2-1; TRBD2 agrees at 11 bases. The CDR3 spans 17 residues. Per the germline V gene, CDR1 is MNHEY and CDR2 is SMNVEV (reference sequence). Trimming at V came to 3 bases and at J to 8 bases, leaving 12 bases not matched to a gene. CDR3 sequence reads: CASSFQRLLAGAHEQFF. For the CDR3, the DNA is TGTGCCAGCAGTTTCCAACGATTACTAGCGGGAGCCCATGAGCAGTTCTTC.

This clonotype was seen repeatedly, ten times or more. The chain employs TRBV7-2 and TRBJ2-7, with D possibly called TRBD1 or TRBD2 (6 bases each). V lost 1 base, J lost 3 bases, and 13 bases lay in between. This CDR3 is 15 amino acids long. Germline lookup yields CDR1 SGHTA and CDR2 FQGNSA. The CDR3 bases are TGTGCCAGCAGCTTAGTTGTTCGGGGGCTCTACGAGCAGTACTTC. This translates into CASSLVVRGLYEQYF.

In its sample, this clonotype was seen a few times. V gene TRBV29-1 combines with J gene TRBJ2-1; D remains unclear. The length of the CDR3 is 10 residues. CDR1 and CDR2 (germline): SQVTM, ANQGSEA. The V end lost 3 bases, the J end lost 8 bases, and 5 bases lay between the germline ends. The CDR3 loop reads CSVEGDEQFF. The CDR3 nucleotides are TGCAGCGTTGAGGGCGATGAGCAGTTCTTC.

This clonotype was found a few times. V is TRBV29-1 and J is TRBJ2-1, with D maybe TRBD2 (6 bases). CDR3 length: 13 amino acids. Germline CDR1 is SQVTM and CDR2 is ANQGSEA. V was trimmed by 4 bases and J by 2 bases, leaving 9 bases between them. CDR3 protein: CSVVREPYNEQFF. CDR3 bases: TGCAGCGTTGTCCGGGAGCCCTACAATGAGCAGTTCTTC.

This clonotype has at least ten counts. This CDR3 is CSAMSLNEQFF. The CDR3 region has the DNA TGCAGCGCCATGTCCCTAAATGAGCAGTTCTTC. This chain connects TRBV29-1 to TRBJ2-1; D remains unclear. Trimming removed 7 bases from V and 7 bases from J, with 11 bases in between. CDR3 length equals 11 residues. Looked up from germline, CDR1 is SQVTM and CDR2 is ANQGSEA.

The genes are TRBV29-1 and TRBJ2-2; no clear D gene. Trimming pared 7 bases from V and 5 bases from J, leaving 8 bases between. This CDR3 spans 11 amino acids. The V gene's germline CDR1 is SQVTM and CDR2 ANQGSEA. In DNA, the CDR3 is TGCAGCGCCGGAAAGACCGGGGAGCTGTTTTTT. This translates into CSAGKTGELFF.

This clonotype was observed many times. The genes are TRBV3-1 and TRBJ2-1, with D possibly matching TRBD1 (5 bases). The CDR3 has 13 residues. Trimming took off 2 bases at V and 7 bases at J, with 9 bases between the two ends. Germline loops: CDR1 LGHDT, CDR2 YNNKEL (reference sequence). The DNA for the CDR3 is TGTGCCAGCAGCCAACCCGCAGGGAATGAGCAGTTCTTC. Its translation is CASSQPAGNEQFF.

This clonotype was observed a handful of times. This sequence joins TRBV20-1 and TRBJ2-7; D call uncertain. The CDR3 contains 11 residues. V dropped 6 bases and J dropped 7 bases, with 13 bases sitting between them. In germline, CDR1 is DFQATT, CDR2 SNEGSKA (reference sequence). The CDR3 DNA reads as TGCAGTGCCAAGGAGCTACCGGAGCAGTACTTC. Its translation: CSAKELPEQYF.

This rearrangement joins TRBV6-2 or TRBV6-3 to TRBJ2-7; TRBD2 aligns across 13 bases. This CDR3 spans 14 amino acids. The V gene's germline CDR1 is MNHEY and CDR2 SVGEGT. J was trimmed by 13 bases and V by 2 bases; bases with no gene match: 8. DNA of the CDR3: TGTGCCAGCAGTTACGAAGGGACTAGCGGGACAACCTACTTC. It specifies CASSYEGTSGTTYF.